This T cell receptor beta chain was sequenced for a study of blood T cell repertoires in COVID-19. Residents of over 20 US areas, aged about 18 to 89 years, made up the participants. Authors' processing steps: Reference gene primer amplification yielded estimated nucleated cell counts. Profiled with immunoSEQ multiplex PCR; TCRdb holds only in-frame clones, not every one. That table supplies the V and J calls and clone size; D and trimming were determined from the DNA. Of roughly 180,000 clones listed, approximately 86% were seen once; the top ten hold over 15%. The ends lost 3 bases at V and 9 bases at J; junction bases unmatched: 8. Per germline, CDR1 LNHDA and CDR2 SQIVND (reference sequence). This CDR3 has 14 amino acids. This clone was recorded once.

This rearrangement joins TRBV19 to TRBJ2-1; TRBD2 agrees at 7 bases. This receptor was taken from a man aged 55 to 69 who had recovered from COVID-19. Sequences were obtained from PBMCs or T cells enriched from blood (not recorded which). The CDR3 sequence is CASSILSGKSEQFF. The CDR3 nucleotides are TGTGCCAGTAGTATTCTCAGCGGGAAAAGTGAGCAGTTCTTC.